The 22 T cell receptor beta chains presented below share a single source sample, sequenced in a study of blood T cell repertoires in COVID-19. Using immunoSEQ multiplex PCR, the repertoire was profiled, and TCRdb retains in-frame clones only, with some absent. This sample yields around 230,000 clones, of which roughly 90% are seen a single time; less than 4.5% belongs to the top ten. Specimen: PBMCs or T cells enriched from blood (not recorded which). These receptors were collected from a woman in her thirties or forties with acute COVID-19.

The chain combines TRBV27 with TRBJ1-1; maybe TRBD1 (5 bases). V gave up 0 bases and J gave up 0 bases, with 14 bases separating them. CDR3 length: 17 amino acids. Germline assignment: CDR1 MNHEY and CDR2 SMNVEV (reference sequence). CDR3 DNA: TGTGCCAGCAGTTTATCCGGACAACCACTCATGAACACTGAAGCTTTCTTT. This translates into CASSLSGQPLMNTEAFF.

The chain carries TRBV10-3 and TRBJ2-3; D is perhaps TRBD2 (6 bases). Trimming pared 0 bases from V and 2 bases from J, leaving 15 bases between. The CDR3 length is 17 residues. Germline CDR1 reads ENHRY; CDR2 reads SYGVKD. CDR3 in DNA: TGTGCCATCAGTGAGTCTCAGGTGGGACTTGTCACAGATACGCAGTATTTT. Translating it yields CAISESQVGLVTDTQYF.

This clone was seen a few times. This chain connects TRBV18 to TRBJ1-1; D possibly corresponds to TRBD1 (6 bases). V shed 3 bases and J shed 0 bases, with 17 bases lying between them. Germline V gives CDR1 KGHSH, CDR2 LQKENI. This CDR3 spans 17 amino acids. The DNA for the CDR3 is TGTGCCAGCTCACCGTATACAGGGCACCTCATGAACACTGAAGCTTTCTTT. As protein: CASSPYTGHLMNTEAFF.

The chain carries TRBV19 and TRBJ2-2; TRBD1 is a possible D gene (6 bases). Trimming stripped 7 bases from V and 7 bases from J, with 16 bases between. Germline V CDR1 and CDR2: LNHDA, SQIVND (reference sequence). The CDR3 totals 14 residues. The DNA of the CDR3 is TGTGCCAGTAATAGGGGGTTGTTGGGCGGGGAGCTGTTTTTT. Residues: CASNRGLLGGELFF.

The genes are TRBV6-5 and TRBJ1-1; possible D gene TRBD1, 5 bases. Germline assignment: CDR1 MNHEY and CDR2 SVGAGI. Trimming cost V 5 bases and J 1 base, with 8 bases left between them. The CDR3 totals 13 residues. CDR3 DNA sequence: TGTGCCAGCAGTCGACAGAAGAACACTGAAGCTTTCTTT. Translation: CASSRQKNTEAFF.

The chain links TRBV3-1 (or the pseudogene TRBV3-2) to TRBJ2-5, with TRBD1 matching 9 bases. The CDR3 extends over 15 amino acids. With 6 bases clipped from V and 5 bases from J, the junction kept 10 bases outside the gene matches. Germline loops: CDR1 LGHDT, CDR2 YNNKEL (reference sequence). The CDR3 DNA reads TGTGCCAGCAGGACATTAAGGACAGGGGAGGAGACCCAGTACTTC. Protein product: CASRTLRTGEETQYF.

This chain links TRBV12-1 with TRBJ1-1; the table names TRBD1, a call not compared with the DNA. TRBV12-1 is given as a pseudogene. This CDR3 spans 14 amino acids. CDR3 DNA: TGTGCCAGCAGCTCCCACCAGGGGGCGAAGGGGGCTTTCTTT. Encoded protein: CASSSHQGAKGAFF.

The CDR3 protein is CAWSVRGRSSGNTIYF. The CDR3 DNA reads as TGTGCCTGGAGTGTACGAGGGAGAAGCTCTGGAAACACCATATATTTT. V usage is TRBV30 and J usage is TRBJ1-3; no reliable D call. V lost 0 bases and J lost 0, with 12 bases in between. This CDR3 contains 16 residues. Germline CDR1 and CDR2: GTSNPN and SVGIG (reference sequence). Full variable domain (outside the CDR3, taken from reference TRBV30 and TRBJ1-3): SQTIHQWPATLVQPVGSPLSLECTVEGTSNPNLYWYRQAAGRGLQLLFYSVGIGQISSEVPQNLSASRPQDRQFILSSKKLLLSDSGFYLCAWSVRGRSSGNTIYFGEGSWLTVV.

The CDR3 is CASSLLRGPLGGNTEAFF. CDR3 nucleotides: TGTGCCAGCAGCTTACTCAGGGGGCCCCTCGGCGGGAACACTGAAGCTTTCTTT. The chain couples TRBV5-6 to TRBJ1-1; 8 bases are a match to TRBD1. Germline CDR1 reads SGHDT; CDR2 reads YYEEEE. The CDR3 contains 18 residues. Trimming at V came to 2 bases and at J to 1 base, leaving 13 bases not matched to a gene.

This clone has only one observation. The genes are TRBV7-2 and TRBJ1-2, with 11 bases aligning to TRBD1. Trimming removed 2 bases from V and 4 bases from J; junction bases left unmatched: 6. In germline, CDR1 is SGHTA, CDR2 FQGNSA. The CDR3 is 16 residues long. Written as DNA, the CDR3 is TGTGCCAGCAGCTTACCCGGACAGGGGGCAAGCTATGGCTACACCTTC. It yields the protein CASSLPGQGASYGYTF.

The V call is TRBV7-9, the J call TRBJ1-1; a possible D gene is TRBD1 (6 bases). The germline gives CDR1 SEHNR, CDR2 FQNEAQ (reference sequence). Trimming shortened V by 6 bases and J by 0 bases, and 11 bases separated the two germline ends. CDR3 size: 14 residues. The DNA of the CDR3 is TGTGCCAGCAGTAGCAGGGGTGTGAACACTGAAGCTTTCTTT. It translates to CASSSRGVNTEAFF.

The chain links TRBV7-8 to TRBJ1-3; the match to TRBD1 covers 9 bases. The V gene's germline CDR1 is SGHVS and CDR2 FQNEAQ. After removal of 5 bases from V and 4 bases from J, the junction contained 6 bases not matched to a gene. CDR3 length: 15 residues. This chain's CDR3 is CASSTGQGAGNTIYF. In DNA, the CDR3 is TGTGCCAGCAGCACGGGACAGGGTGCGGGAAACACCATATATTTT.

The chain couples TRBV15 to TRBJ1-2, with a possible D match to TRBD1 (5 bases). The V and J ends lost 1 base and 5 bases respectively, with 14 bases between them. This CDR3 region has 15 residues. Germline loops: CDR1 LNHNV, CDR2 YYDKDF (reference sequence). Here the CDR3 DNA reads TGTGCCACCAGCAGAGCGGGGGAACCGACATATGGCTACACCTTC. Protein: CATSRAGEPTYGYTF.

The chain recombines TRBV6-5 with TRBJ2-7, with D uncertain. The CDR3 runs 14 residues. Looked up from germline, CDR1 is MNHEY and CDR2 is SVGAGI. V was pared by 0 bases and J by 3 bases, with 9 bases between. CDR3: CASSYSNSGYEQYF. The CDR3 DNA is TGTGCCAGCAGTTACTCGAATAGTGGCTACGAGCAGTACTTC.

The rearrangement joins TRBV5-1 to TRBJ1-3; perhaps TRBD1 as D (6 bases). The CDR3 length is 18 residues. CDR1 is SGHRS, CDR2 YFSETQ, per germline. Trimming stripped 3 bases from V and 2 bases from J, with 21 bases between. CDR3 nucleotides: TGCGCCAGCAGCTGGAAGGATCAGGGGAGTCTGGCTGGAAACACCATATATTTT. Amino acid sequence: CASSWKDQGSLAGNTIYF.

The rearrangement joins TRBV5-1 to TRBJ1-2, with D unclear. Germline loops: CDR1 SGHRS, CDR2 YFSETQ. V gave up 0 bases and J gave up 2 bases, with 8 bases separating them. This CDR3 is 14 amino acids long. The CDR3 loop reads CASSLAGINYGYTF. CDR3 nucleotides: TGCGCCAGCAGCTTGGCCGGGATCAACTATGGCTACACCTTC.

This clone was observed a handful of times. The J gene is TRBJ2-7, the V gene TRBV15, with 9 bases lining up with TRBD1. CDR1 is LNHNV and CDR2 is YYDKDF in the germline V gene (reference sequence). CDR3 size: 17 residues. The J segment lost 5 bases and the V segment lost 1 base, leaving 12 bases of the junction unmatched. This CDR3 is CATSRVPPGQGYHEQYF. CDR3 DNA: TGTGCCACCAGCAGAGTTCCACCGGGACAGGGTTATCACGAGCAGTACTTC.

The chain is built from TRBV19 and TRBJ1-5; 9 nucleotides align to TRBD1. J lost 0 bases, V lost 4 bases, and 4 bases had no gene match. Germline V CDR1 and CDR2: LNHDA, SQIVND (reference sequence). The CDR3 spans 16 residues. Here the CDR3 DNA reads TGTGCCAGTAGTACCCGGACAGGGGTTAGCAATCAGCCCCAGCATTTT. This sequence encodes CASSTRTGVSNQPQHF.

The chain has TRBV12-3 or TRBV12-4 and TRBJ1-2, with D unclear. Trimming took 4 bases from V and 7 from J, leaving 10 bases between them. The CDR3 covers 12 residues. The CDR3 DNA reads TGTGCCAGCAGTTCCCGCGAGGGTGGCTACACCTTC. It translates to CASSSREGGYTF.

CDR3 sequence (DNA): TGTGCCAGCAGTTACCTGGTAGGGGGCGGCTACACCTTC. Residues: CASSYLVGGGYTF. The chain links TRBV6-5 to TRBJ1-2, with 7 nucleotides matching TRBD1. The germline gives CDR1 MNHEY, CDR2 SVGAGI. The junction had 5 bases not matched to a gene; V was cut back by 2 bases and J by 8 bases. This CDR3 is 13 amino acids long.

The rearrangement uses TRBV19 and TRBJ1-1; a possible D gene is TRBD1 (6 bases). CDR1 and CDR2 from the germline V gene are LNHDA and SQIVND (reference sequence). The V end was cut by 3 bases, the J end by 8 bases, with 13 bases between. CDR3 length: 13 amino acids. The CDR3 loop is CASSIHGTTEAFF. CDR3 bases: TGTGCCAGTAGTATCCATGGGACAACAGAAGCTTTCTTT. Drawing the rest from reference TRBV19 and TRBJ1-1, the complete variable domain is DGGITQSPKYLFRKEGQNVTLSCEQNLNHDAMYWYRQDPGQGLRLIYYSQIVNDFQKGDIAEGYSVSREKKESFPLTVTSAQKNPTAFYLCASSIHGTTEAFFGQGTRLTVV.

As for this clone: Within the sample, other DNA sequences also encode this same CDR3. V gene TRBV19 combines with J gene TRBJ2-2; 7 bases align to TRBD1. Per germline, CDR1 LNHDA and CDR2 SQIVND (reference sequence). V was clipped by 4 bases and J by 1 base; unmatched bases: 0. This CDR3 is 14 amino acids long. The CDR3 region is CASSRTGNTGELFF. The CDR3 nucleotides read TGTGCCAGTAGTAGGACAGGGAACACCGGGGAGCTGTTTTTT.